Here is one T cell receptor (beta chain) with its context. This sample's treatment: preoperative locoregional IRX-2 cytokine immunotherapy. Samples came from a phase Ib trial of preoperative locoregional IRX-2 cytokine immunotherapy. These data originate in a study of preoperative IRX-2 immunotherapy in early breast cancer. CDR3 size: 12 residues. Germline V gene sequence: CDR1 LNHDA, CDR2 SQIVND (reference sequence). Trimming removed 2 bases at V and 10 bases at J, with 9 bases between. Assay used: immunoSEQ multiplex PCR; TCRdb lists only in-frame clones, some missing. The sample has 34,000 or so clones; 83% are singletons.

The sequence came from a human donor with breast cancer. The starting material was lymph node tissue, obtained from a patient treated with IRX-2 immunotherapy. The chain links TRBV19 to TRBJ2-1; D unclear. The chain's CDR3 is CASSIRQGEQFF. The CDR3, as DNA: TGTGCCAGTAGTATAAGACAAGGGGAGCAGTTCTTC.